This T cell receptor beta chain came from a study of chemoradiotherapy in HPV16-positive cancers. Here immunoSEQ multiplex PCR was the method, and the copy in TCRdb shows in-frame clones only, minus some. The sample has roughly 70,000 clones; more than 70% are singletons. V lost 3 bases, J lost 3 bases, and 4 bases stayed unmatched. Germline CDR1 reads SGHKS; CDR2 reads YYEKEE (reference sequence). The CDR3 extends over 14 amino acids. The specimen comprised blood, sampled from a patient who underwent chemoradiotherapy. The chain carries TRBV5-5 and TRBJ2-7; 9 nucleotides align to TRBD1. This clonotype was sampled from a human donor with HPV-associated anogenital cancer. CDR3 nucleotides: TGTGCCAGCAGCTCTTCGACAGGGGGCTACGAGCAGTACTTC. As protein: CASSSSTGGYEQYF.